What follows is one T cell receptor beta chain and its context. Its antigen is not known. The same CDR3 is also encoded by other DNA sequences in this sample. Germline V CDR1 and CDR2: LGHNA, YNFKEQ. V shed 0 bases and J shed 3 bases, with 15 bases lying between them. This CDR3 spans 16 amino acids. The data derive from a study of monozygotic twins with cystic fibrosis. Sequenced by immunoSEQ multiplex PCR; TCRdb stores in-frame clones only, minus some. This table has 35,000 or so clones, 84% appearing once. Study findings and constraints: Nucleotide-identical clonotype sharing was significantly higher within monozygotic CF twin pairs than between unrelated CF individuals. In 13 of 16 pairs, V gene usage was closest to the co-twin's.

Sequencing was performed on blood. This sequence originates from a girl aged 2-10 years with cystic fibrosis. The chain combines TRBV4-2 with TRBJ2-7; D is unclear. The CDR3 region is CASSQDFASRSYEQYF. The DNA of the CDR3 is TGTGCCAGCAGCCAAGATTTCGCCTCTCGGAGCTACGAGCAGTACTTC.